Ten or more counts support the clone carrying this T cell receptor (beta chain). Antigen: not known. Germline V gene data show CDR1 as MDHEN and CDR2 as SYDVKM. V lost 5 bases and J lost 4, with 14 bases in between. This CDR3 region has 14 residues. Together with thyroid ultrasound, orbital computed tomography, serum thyroxine and TRAb, clinical symptoms were used for diagnoses. Amplified TCR beta CDR3 regions derived from RNA transcripts. First-round RT-PCR of the TCR CDR3 relied on the HTBI primer set. TCRdb redid the calling of the multiplex PCR reads with MiXCR, one entry per CDR3 protein. The table records roughly 350,000 distinct CDR3 sequences, around 15% of them present only once. This entry is derived from a study of T cells in Graves' hyperthyroidism and ophthalmopathy. Whole-study findings and limits: From stable hyperthyroidism, ophthalmopathy was set apart by a 13 V-J model.

The receptor was derived from a woman between 25 and 40 years old with Graves' ophthalmopathy. The sample comprised blood. The chain couples TRBV28 to TRBJ1-1, with D perhaps matching TRBD1 (5 bases). In nucleotides, the CDR3 is TGTGCCAGCAGTCTACAGGCACCGACCACTGAAGCTTTCTTT. It specifies CASSLQAPTTEAFF.